This entry lists 19 T cell receptor beta chains sequenced from one sample in a study of cytomegalovirus exposure and HLA in healthy donors. Primers: 60 Vbeta forward and 13 Jbeta reverse. The table came from immunoSEQ multiplex PCR; TCRdb's copy has only in-frame clones and leaves some out. Of over 150,000 clones listed, roughly 80% are singletons. The sample consisted of PBMCs. These receptors originate from a man aged 25 to 45 in good health and CMV-seropositive.

The chain employs TRBV10-3 and TRBJ2-1; TRBD1 matches at 9 bases. CDR3 length: 16 amino acids. Germline loops: CDR1 ENHRY, CDR2 SYGVKD. After removal of 0 bases from V and 3 bases from J, the junction contained 3 bases not matched to a gene. CDR3 bases: TGTGCCATCAGTGAGTCGACAGGGGGTAGCTACAATGAGCAGTTCTTC. Its translation: CAISESTGGSYNEQFF.

This clone was picked up a small number of times. The sample has other DNA sequences that encode this CDR3 too. V gene TRBV15 combines with J gene TRBJ2-5, with 10 bases lining up with TRBD2. The V segment lost 4 bases and the J segment 6 bases; nucleotides outside the gene matches: 5. Germline V gene lookup returns CDR1 LNHNV and CDR2 YYDKDF (reference sequence). The CDR3 runs 14 residues. The CDR3 is CATSTSGGAQTQYF. In DNA, the CDR3 is TGTGCCACCAGCACCAGCGGGGGGGCCCAGACCCAGTACTTC.

This clone has a single count. The genes are TRBV18 and TRBJ1-5; no clear D gene. The CDR3 consists of 14 residues. Germline-derived CDR1 and CDR2 are KGHSH and LQKENI. V lost 3 bases, J lost 6 bases, and 12 bases lay in between. CDR3 DNA: TGTGCCAGCTCACCGAACGGTCGAGGTCAGCCCCAGCATTTT. Its protein product is CASSPNGRGQPQHF.

The chain joins TRBV7-9 to TRBJ2-1; TRBD1 matches 9 bases. With V trimmed by 4 bases and J by 7 bases, 11 bases remained unmatched. The CDR3 is made up of 16 amino acids. Germline CDR1 reads SEHNR; CDR2 reads FQNEAQ (reference sequence). CDR3 in amino acids: CASSSTGQGSRNEQFF. CDR3 coding DNA: TGTGCCAGCAGCTCAACGGGACAGGGATCGAGGAATGAGCAGTTCTTC.

The rearrangement joins TRBV30 to TRBJ1-1, with a possible D match to TRBD1 (5 bases). CDR1 and CDR2 from the germline V gene are GTSNPN and SVGIG (reference sequence). Trimming stripped 5 bases from V and 4 bases from J, with 11 bases between. This CDR3 region has 12 residues. CDR3 sequence (DNA): TGTGCCTGGGTGGGGGGGGGCACTGAAGCTTTCTTT. It encodes CAWVGGGTEAFF. Drawing the rest from reference TRBV30 and TRBJ1-1, the complete variable domain is SQTIHQWPATLVQPVGSPLSLECTVEGTSNPNLYWYRQAAGRGLQLLFYSVGIGQISSEVPQNLSASRPQDRQFILSSKKLLLSDSGFYLCAWVGGGTEAFFGQGTRLTVV.

This chain connects TRBV6-5 to TRBJ1-3; D is uncertain. With 4 bases removed from V and 1 base from J, the gap between germline ends came to 5 bases. This CDR3 region has 13 residues. CDR1 is MNHEY, CDR2 SVGAGI, per germline. The CDR3 here is CASSSGSGNTIYF. In DNA, the CDR3 is TGTGCCAGCAGTTCCGGTTCTGGAAACACCATATATTTT.

This sequence joins TRBV6-1 and TRBJ1-2; 7 positions match TRBD1. The V gene's germline CDR1 is MNHNS and CDR2 SASEGT. With V trimmed by 2 bases and J by 8 bases, 11 bases remained unmatched. The length of the CDR3 is 15 residues. The CDR3 here is CASSESAGGRGGYTF. CDR3 in DNA: TGTGCCAGCAGTGAATCGGCAGGGGGAAGAGGGGGCTACACCTTC.

The chain combines TRBV30 with TRBJ2-4, with 7 bases identical to TRBD2. CDR3 length: 14 residues. The germline V gene encodes CDR1 GTSNPN and CDR2 SVGIG (reference sequence). V dropped 7 bases and J dropped 4; count of bases not matched to a gene: 10. The CDR3 nucleotides read TGTGCCTCCACTCCGCAGGGAGGGAAAAACATTCAGTACTTC. Translation gives CASTPQGGKNIQYF.

The chain joins TRBV7-9 to TRBJ2-3; 7 positions agree with TRBD1. Trimming cost V 5 bases and J 3 bases; bases outside gene matches: 5. The CDR3 runs to 14 residues. Germline CDR1 is SEHNR and CDR2 is FQNEAQ (reference sequence). The CDR3 protein is CASSPGQRTDTQYF. CDR3 sequence (DNA): TGTGCCAGCAGCCCGGGACAGAGAACAGATACGCAGTATTTT. The whole variable domain, remainder taken from reference TRBV7-9 and TRBJ2-3, is DTGVSQNPRHKITKRGQNVTFRCDPISEHNRLYWYRQTLGQGPEFLTYFQNEAQLEKSRLLSDRFSAERPKGSFSTLEIQRTEQGDSAMYLCASSPGQRTDTQYFGPGTRLTVL.

The chain is built from TRBV25-1 and TRBJ2-3; 11 bases match TRBD2. Per the germline V gene, CDR1 is MGHDK and CDR2 is SYGVNS. The junction had 1 base not matched to a gene; V was cut back by 6 bases and J by 5 bases. CDR3 length: 13 residues. The CDR3 bases are TGTGCCAGCAGCGGGACTAGCGGAGATACGCAGTATTTT. Translation: CASSGTSGDTQYF.

The chain recombines TRBV28 with TRBJ2-7; 15 nucleotides match TRBD2. The junction had 3 bases not matched to a gene; V was cut back by 8 bases and J by 4 bases. The germline CDR1 and CDR2 sequences are MDHEN and SYDVKM. This CDR3 region has 14 residues. CDR3 sequence reads: CASEGTSGRYEQYF. CDR3 DNA sequence: TGTGCCAGCGAAGGGACTAGCGGGAGGTACGAGCAGTACTTC.

The chain is built from TRBV11-2 and TRBJ2-7; 9 bases agree with TRBD1. Per germline, CDR1 SGHAT and CDR2 FQNNGV. The CDR3 sequence is 16 residues long. Trimming cost V 3 bases and J 2 bases; bases outside gene matches: 8. CDR3: CASSFRTGTGPYEQYF. For the CDR3, the DNA is TGTGCCAGCAGCTTTAGGACCGGGACAGGGCCCTACGAGCAGTACTTC.

The table lists this clone with a few counts. The chain carries TRBV7-8 and TRBJ2-3; the match to TRBD2 covers 10 bases. The germline CDR1 and CDR2 sequences are SGHVS and FQNEAQ. The V gene end was trimmed by 5 bases and the J gene end by 4 bases; junction bases not matched to a gene: 9. The CDR3 runs to 16 residues. The CDR3 region is CASSRNSGGAADTQYF. The CDR3 DNA reads TGTGCCAGCAGCCGGAACAGCGGGGGGGCGGCAGATACGCAGTATTTT.

The chain recombines TRBV27 with TRBJ2-7; TRBD2 might be the D (6 bases). Germline lookup yields CDR1 MNHEY and CDR2 SMNVEV (reference sequence). The V end was cut by 4 bases, the J end by 6 bases, with 19 bases between. The CDR3 has 15 residues. The CDR3 coding sequence is TGTGCCAGCAGTTATCAAGCAGGGAGGTCGGGCGAGCAGTACTTC. Translation gives CASSYQAGRSGEQYF.

The chain employs TRBV27 and TRBJ1-5, with unresolved D. The germline V and J ends were trimmed by 7 bases and 2 bases, with 6 bases remaining between them. This CDR3 has 12 residues. CDR1 and CDR2 (germline): MNHEY, SMNVEV (reference sequence). CDR3 protein: CASTTGNQPQHF. The CDR3 nucleotides read TGTGCCAGCACAACAGGCAATCAGCCCCAGCATTTT.

The chain uses TRBV9 and TRBJ1-5, with TRBD1 identical over 7 bases. V dropped 4 bases and J dropped 0; count of bases not matched to a gene: 10. CDR1 and CDR2 from the germline V gene are SGDLS and YYNGEE. CDR3 size: 17 residues. For the CDR3, the DNA is TGTGCCAGCAGCTCCCACAGGGGCTTATATAGCAATCAGCCCCAGCATTTT. This codes for CASSSHRGLYSNQPQHF. The entire variable domain, with the rest obtained from reference TRBV9 and TRBJ1-5, is as follows: DSGVTQTPKHLITATGQRVTLRCSPRSGDLSVYWYQQSLDQGLQFLIQYYNGEERAKGNILERFSAQQFPDLHSELNLSSLELGDSALYFCASSSHRGLYSNQPQHFGDGTRLSIL.

The chain links TRBV5-1 to TRBJ2-7, with TRBD1 matching 7 bases. J was trimmed by 4 bases and V by 1 base; bases with no gene match: 5. Germline CDR1 SGHRS, CDR2 YFSETQ. This CDR3 is 14 amino acids long. The CDR3 sequence: CASSLMDRLYEQYF. CDR3 coding DNA: TGCGCCAGCAGCTTGATGGACAGGTTGTACGAGCAGTACTTC.

The chain has TRBV5-1 and TRBJ2-1, with a weak D call TRBD2 (5 bases). The CDR3 loop spans 14 amino acids. Trimming cost V 2 bases and J 5 bases, with 11 bases left between them. The germline V gene has CDR1 SGHRS and CDR2 YFSETQ. This chain's CDR3 is CASSLATTNNEQFF. The CDR3 DNA reads as TGCGCCAGCAGCTTAGCGACTACCAACAATGAGCAGTTCTTC. Supplemented by reference TRBV5-1 and TRBJ2-1, the full variable domain reads KAGVTQTPRYLIKTRGQQVTLSCSPISGHRSVSWYQQTPGQGLQFLFEYFSETQRNKGNFPGRFSGRQFSNSRSEMNVSTLELGDSALYLCASSLATTNNEQFFGPGTRLTVL.

The chain is built from TRBV14 and TRBJ2-7; 7 nucleotides agree with TRBD2. CDR3 length: 15 amino acids. Germline V gene lookup returns CDR1 SGHDN and CDR2 FVKESK. The V and J ends lost 1 base and 2 bases, in that order; junction bases with no gene match: 5. This CDR3 reads CASSQGASGTYEQYF. Written as DNA, the CDR3 is TGTGCCAGCAGCCAAGGGGCTAGCGGCACCTACGAGCAGTACTTC.